Listed below are T cell receptor beta chains from one sample, sequenced in a study of cytotoxic CD8 clonotypes in ibrutinib-treated CLL. Generated by immunoSEQ multiplex PCR, the TCRdb table keeps only in-frame clones and is missing some. There are around 160,000 clones in the sample; 81% occur only once, and around 2% lies in the top ten. Source: PBMCs, taken after 12 months of ibrutinib treatment. The source of these receptors is a human donor with chronic lymphocytic leukemia. Each CDR3 is given with its conserved first and last residue. D genes are given only for firm matches. Not every row has a clone size; where given, it reads once, few, many or a size class.

J,length,size,V,D,CDR3,DNA
TRBJ2-5,13,-,TRBV7-3,-,CASSLNQQETQYF,TGTGCCAGCAGCTTGAACCAACAAGAGACCCAGTACTTC
TRBJ2-2,15,-,TRBV5-1,-,CASSARQVPPGELFF,TGCGCCAGCAGCGCAAGACAAGTTCCTCCCGGGGAGCTGTTTTTT
TRBJ1-2,13,-,TRBV19,TRBD1,CASMDRGGYGYTF,TGTGCCAGTATGGACAGGGGTGGATATGGCTACACCTTC
TRBJ2-1,15,-,TRBV11-3,TRBD2,CASSLGLAGNNEQFF,TGTGCCAGCAGCTTAGGACTAGCGGGGAACAATGAGCAGTTCTTC
TRBJ1-6,15,-,TRBV7-2,-,CASSLRGVYNSPLHF,TGTGCCAGCAGCCTGAGGGGAGTCTATAATTCACCCCTCCACTTT
TRBJ1-3,15,-,TRBV6-6,-,CASSRGGVSGNTIYF,TGTGCCAGCAGTCGCGGAGGCGTTTCTGGAAACACCATATATTTT
TRBJ2-7,12,-,TRBV21-1,-,CASSGLRYEQYF,TGTGCCAGCAGTGGCCTTCGCTACGAGCAGTACTTC
TRBJ1-2,15,-,TRBV4-1,TRBD1,CASSQLQGANYGYTF,TGCGCCAGCAGCCAGCTGCAGGGGGCTAACTATGGCTACACCTTC
TRBJ2-4,15,-,TRBV7-2,-,CASSLVGLGKNIQYF,TGTGCCAGCAGCTTAGTCGGGTTAGGTAAAAACATTCAGTACTTC
TRBJ2-1,13,-,TRBV7-3,-,CASSSTQHNEQFF,TGTGCCAGCAGCTCGACACAGCACAATGAGCAGTTCTTC
TRBJ2-7,11,-,TRBV20-1,-,CSVPRGHEQYF,TGCAGTGTCCCCCGGGGCCATGAGCAGTACTTC
TRBJ1-4,15,-,TRBV15,TRBD1,CATSREQGANEKLFF,TGTGCCACCAGCAGAGAACAGGGGGCGAATGAAAAACTGTTTTTT
TRBJ2-7,15,-,TRBV18,-,CASSLQEAGDYEQYF,TGTGCCAGCTCACTCCAGGAGGCCGGGGACTACGAGCAGTACTTC
TRBJ2-3,13,-,TRBV10-3,-,CAASPSDTDTQYF,TGTGCCGCGAGCCCTAGCGACACAGATACGCAGTATTTT
TRBJ1-1,13,few,TRBV7-3,-,CASSLHRNTEAFF,TGTGCCAGCAGCCTCCATAGGAACACTGAAGCTTTCTTT
TRBJ2-2,15,-,TRBV6-6,-,CASSFAQANTGELFF,TGTGCCAGCAGTTTTGCACAGGCCAACACCGGGGAGCTGTTTTTT
TRBJ2-7,15,-,TRBV2,TRBD2,CASRRTSGRVDEQYF,TGTGCCAGCAGAAGGACTAGCGGGAGAGTCGACGAGCAGTACTTC
TRBJ2-1,11,-,TRBV7-9,-,CASSSRYEQFF,TGTGCCAGCAGCTCGAGGTATGAGCAGTTCTTC
TRBJ1-2,14,-,TRBV7-2,-,CASSQGQLNYGYTF,TGTGCCAGCAGCCAAGGACAGCTGAACTATGGCTACACCTTC
TRBJ1-2,18,-,TRBV10-3,TRBD1,CAISESPYRDSISYGYTF,TGTGCCATCAGTGAGTCCCCCTACCGGGACAGTATCTCTTATGGCTACACCTTC
TRBJ1-1,14,-,TRBV6-4,-,CASSDTHRNTEAFF,TGTGCCAGCAGTGACACCCATCGGAACACTGAAGCTTTCTTT
TRBJ2-3,15,-,TRBV4-1,TRBD2,CASSQVAGVSDTQYF,TGCGCCAGCAGCCAAGTAGCGGGAGTGTCAGATACGCAGTATTTT
TRBJ2-5,15,-,TRBV28,TRBD2,CASSFRSGRVVTQYF,TGTGCCAGCAGTTTCCGAAGCGGGAGGGTTGTGACCCAGTACTTC
TRBJ2-3,18,few,TRBV27,TRBD2,CASSLIGGGLAGEDTQYF,TGTGCCAGCAGTTTAATTGGTGGGGGTCTAGCGGGAGAGGATACGCAGTATTTT
TRBJ2-3,14,-,TRBV7-2,TRBD2,CASSLGGGWNTQYF,TGTGCCAGCAGCTTAGGCGGGGGGTGGAATACGCAGTATTTT
TRBJ2-5,14,few,TRBV2,-,CASGIIAVQETQYF,TGTGCCAGCGGGATCATAGCGGTCCAAGAGACCCAGTACTTC
TRBJ1-1,15,-,TRBV28,TRBD1,CASSSAGTGDTEAFF,TGTGCCAGCAGTTCAGCAGGGACAGGGGATACTGAAGCTTTCTTT
TRBJ1-1,15,-,TRBV6-5,TRBD1,CASSTPTGGNTEAFF,TGTGCCAGCAGTACGCCGACAGGGGGCAATACGGAAGCTTTCTTT
TRBJ1-3,17,-,TRBV5-1,TRBD1,CASSLEGRGTPGNTIYF,TGCGCCAGCAGCTTGGAGGGCAGGGGGACACCCGGAAACACCATATATTTT
TRBJ2-7,11,-,TRBV2,-,CASSPAYEQYF,TGTGCCAGCAGCCCAGCCTACGAGCAGTACTTC
TRBJ2-3,11,-,TRBV11-2,TRBD2,CATRAGGPQYF,TGTGCCACCCGAGCGGGGGGACCACAGTATTTT
TRBJ1-5,13,once,TRBV6-6,-,CASSRQSNQPQHF,TGTGCCAGCAGTCGTCAGAGCAATCAGCCCCAGCATTTT
TRBJ2-6,16,-,TRBV6-4,-,CASSDPTGTGANVLTF,TGTGCCAGCAGTGACCCGACAGGAACTGGGGCCAACGTCCTGACTTTC
TRBJ1-1,11,-,TRBV10-3,-,CAIRLQAEAFF,TGTGCCATCAGACTACAGGCTGAAGCTTTCTTT
TRBJ1-6,12,-,TRBV7-9,-,CASSLDRSPLHF,TGTGCCAGCAGCTTAGATCGGTCACCCCTCCACTTT
TRBJ2-3,17,-,TRBV15,TRBD2,CATSRPNPGLAPDTQYF,TGTGCCACCAGCAGACCCAATCCGGGACTAGCGCCAGATACGCAGTATTTT
TRBJ1-5,16,-,TRBV27,-,CASSSAGAYSNQPQHF,TGTGCCAGCAGTTCGGCCGGAGCATATAGCAATCAGCCCCAGCATTTT
TRBJ1-4,15,-,TRBV6-1,-,CASSGQGFPNEKLFF,TGTGCCAGCAGTGGCCAGGGTTTCCCTAATGAAAAACTGTTTTTT
TRBJ1-5,15,-,TRBV7-2,-,CASSLSYGTSQPQHF,TGTGCCAGCAGCTTATCCTACGGCACTAGTCAGCCCCAGCATTTT
TRBJ1-5,16,-,TRBV6-4,TRBD1,CASRESGTGGSQPQHF,TGTGCCAGCAGAGAATCCGGGACAGGGGGATCTCAGCCCCAGCATTTT
TRBJ2-5,14,-,TRBV6-5,-,CASMEGVTQETQYF,TGTGCCAGCATGGAGGGGGTGACACAAGAGACCCAGTACTTC
TRBJ2-1,16,-,TRBV7-2,-,CASSLRLGAPYNEQFF,TGTGCCAGCAGCTTACGCTTGGGGGCCCCTTACAATGAGCAGTTCTTC
TRBJ2-5,14,-,TRBV11-2,TRBD1,CASSLDRIQETQYF,TGTGCCAGCAGCTTGGACAGGATACAAGAGACCCAGTACTTC
TRBJ2-3,14,once,TRBV7-2,-,CASSPLLQGDTQYF,TGTGCCAGCAGCCCTCTTTTACAGGGAGATACGCAGTATTTT
TRBJ1-1,11,-,TRBV20-1,-,CSVNGATEAFF,TGCAGTGTCAACGGGGCCACTGAAGCTTTCTTT
TRBJ2-1,17,-,TRBV5-4,TRBD2,CASSSPGTSVSYNEQFF,TGTGCCAGCAGCTCACCCGGGACTAGCGTTTCCTACAATGAGCAGTTCTTC
TRBJ2-5,17,-,TRBV19,-,CASSIKVVGGGQETQYF,TGTGCCAGTAGTATAAAGGTAGTGGGAGGGGGACAAGAGACCCAGTACTTC